One and the same sample provided the 8 T cell receptor beta chains below, sequenced in a study of blood T cell repertoires in COVID-19. The method was immunoSEQ multiplex PCR; TCRdb's version includes in-frame clones alone and lacks a portion of them. The table has some 100,000 clones, around 88% seen once. The sample consisted of peripheral blood. The receptors stem from a man aged 45-60 years with COVID-19, enrolled during active disease.

This chain links TRBV7-8 with TRBJ1-6, with 7 bases that match TRBD1. This CDR3 region has 12 residues. The V and J ends lost 6 bases and 14 bases, in that order; junction bases with no gene match: 7. The germline V gene has CDR1 SGHVS and CDR2 FQNEAQ. CDR3 in DNA: TGTGCCAGCAGTCCGGACAGGCTCACCCTCCACTTT. Its protein is CASSPDRLTLHF.

The chain's CDR3 is CASSDGGVIHNEQFF. The DNA of the CDR3 is TGCGCCAGCAGTGATGGGGGGGTGATCCACAATGAGCAGTTCTTC. The gene calls are TRBV10-1 and TRBJ2-1; 7 positions match TRBD2. Germline CDR1 WNHNN, CDR2 SYGVQD (reference sequence). V trimming: 3 bases; J trimming: 5 bases; junction bases outside the gene matches: 7. CDR3 length: 15 amino acids.

The chain has TRBV6-5 and TRBJ2-2; D perhaps matches TRBD1 (6 bases). This CDR3 region has 14 residues. Trimming shortened V by 7 bases and J by 5 bases, and 14 bases separated the two germline ends. CDR1 MNHEY and CDR2 SVGAGI come from the germline V gene. The CDR3: CASKQGIGTGELFF. The CDR3 bases are TGTGCCAGCAAACAGGGAATAGGGACCGGGGAGCTGTTTTTT.

The chain joins TRBV7-6 to TRBJ2-3; 9 nucleotides agree with TRBD1. Trimming at V came to 1 base and at J to 4 bases, leaving 3 bases not matched to a gene. CDR3 size: 15 residues. The germline V gene encodes CDR1 SGHVS and CDR2 FNYEAQ. CDR3 region: CASSLVGQGSDTQYF. The CDR3 DNA follows: TGTGCCAGCAGCTTAGTTGGACAGGGGTCAGATACGCAGTATTTT.

This chain joins TRBV12-2 and TRBJ2-7; the table names TRBD1, a call not compared with the DNA. TRBV12-2 is a recognized pseudogene. CDR3 length equals 19 residues. CDR3: CASRPPSPGRGTVPYEQYF. The CDR3 DNA reads as TGTGCAAGTCGCCCACCCTCTCCAGGGCGCGGGACAGTTCCCTACGAGCAGTACTTC.

V usage is TRBV14 and J usage is TRBJ2-7; D not resolved. V lost 8 bases and J lost 2, with 16 bases in between. This CDR3 has 14 amino acids. The germline CDR1 and CDR2 sequences are SGHDN and FVKESK. CDR3 region: CASFPQVCTYEQYF. The CDR3 bases are TGTGCCAGCTTCCCCCAGGTATGTACCTACGAGCAGTACTTC.

This clone was seen a single time. The V gene is TRBV28, the J gene TRBJ1-2, with 11 bases that match TRBD1. CDR1 MDHEN and CDR2 SYDVKM come from the germline V gene. The junction had 14 bases not matched to a gene; V was cut back by 6 bases and J by 5 bases. The CDR3 loop spans 17 amino acids. The CDR3 spells CASRPSGTGGWGYGYTF. The DNA for the CDR3 is TGTGCCAGCAGGCCGTCCGGGACAGGGGGTTGGGGGTATGGCTACACCTTC.

The CDR3 DNA reads TGTGCCACGTCCAGCTACGAGCAGTACTTC. Protein: CATSSYEQYF. The chain is built from TRBV2 and TRBJ2-7; D not resolved. This CDR3 has 10 amino acids. Trimming took 10 bases from V and 3 from J, leaving 7 bases between them. Germline V gene data show CDR1 as SNHLY and CDR2 as FYNNEI.